Presented here are 11 T cell receptor beta chains from one specimen sequenced in a study of T cell responses to AZD1222 COVID-19 vaccine. Repertoires were generated with immunoSEQ multiplex PCR, while TCRdb's copy carries only in-frame clones and drops some. The sample has tens of thousands of clones; around 90% are singletons. The sample in question was peripheral blood, obtained on day 0 of AZD1222 vaccination. The origin of the receptors is an adult in good health.

The gene calls are TRBV18 and TRBJ1-6; perhaps TRBD1 as D (5 bases). The V and J ends lost 1 base and 7 bases respectively, with 11 bases between them. Germline V gene data show CDR1 as KGHSH and CDR2 as LQKENI. This CDR3 comprises 15 residues. The CDR3 DNA is TGTGCCAGCTCACCACAGGGGTGGAAGAATTCACCCCTCCACTTT. Its protein product is CASSPQGWKNSPLHF.

The V and J genes are TRBV7-9 and TRBJ2-5; D is unresolved. With 5 bases removed from V and 5 bases from J, the gap between germline ends came to 9 bases. The CDR3 extends over 12 amino acids. Germline values: CDR1 SEHNR, CDR2 FQNEAQ (reference sequence). CDR3 region: CASSVLRETQYF. In DNA form, the CDR3 reads TGTGCCAGCAGCGTATTACGGGAGACCCAGTACTTC.

This clone was seen just once. The CDR3 sequence: CASSQDAGAGYGYTF. CDR3 nucleotides: TGCGCCAGCAGCCAAGACGCAGGGGCGGGCTATGGCTACACCTTC. The rearrangement joins TRBV4-3 to TRBJ1-2, with D perhaps matching TRBD1 (6 bases). Germline CDR1 reads LGHNA; CDR2 reads YSLEER. The length of the CDR3 is 15 residues. V was cut by 0 bases and J by 4 bases, with 12 bases left in between.

This sequence joins TRBV18 and TRBJ1-1; D unclear. The CDR3 totals 14 residues. In germline, CDR1 is KGHSH, CDR2 LQKENI. Trimming removed 6 bases at V and 1 base at J, with 12 bases between. DNA of the CDR3: TGTGCCAGCTCTCCCACGTTTGGGAACACTGAAGCTTTCTTT. Translated, it gives CASSPTFGNTEAFF.

The chain combines TRBV6-6 with TRBJ2-7, with no clear D. Looked up from germline, CDR1 is MNHNY and CDR2 is SVGAGI (reference sequence). V shed 7 bases and J shed 3 bases, with 10 bases lying between them. CDR3 size: 12 residues. Written as DNA, the CDR3 is TGTGCCAGCACCCCCAGCCTCTACGAGCAGTACTTC. Translating gives CASTPSLYEQYF.

The chain carries TRBV6-6 and TRBJ1-2; possibly TRBD1 for D (6 bases). Per germline, CDR1 MNHNY and CDR2 SVGAGI (reference sequence). The CDR3 runs to 14 residues. Trimming stripped 6 bases from V and 0 bases from J, with 11 bases between. CDR3 in DNA: TGTGCCAGCAGCAACAGGGCTACTAACTATGGCTACACCTTC. Translation gives CASSNRATNYGYTF.

CDR3 region: CAWNGGTEAFF. CDR3 nucleotide sequence: TGTGCCTGGAACGGGGGTACTGAAGCTTTCTTT. The chain recombines TRBV30 with TRBJ1-1, with TRBD1 as a possible D gene (5 bases). Between the trimmed V and J ends, which lost 4 bases and 5 bases, there was a span of 8 bases. Looked up from germline, CDR1 is GTSNPN and CDR2 is SVGIG (reference sequence). This CDR3 has 11 amino acids. Full variable domain (missing parts from reference TRBV30 and TRBJ1-1): SQTIHQWPATLVQPVGSPLSLECTVEGTSNPNLYWYRQAAGRGLQLLFYSVGIGQISSEVPQNLSASRPQDRQFILSSKKLLLSDSGFYLCAWNGGTEAFFGQGTRLTVV.

The chain joins TRBV19 to TRBJ2-5; the D gene is possibly TRBD1 (5 bases). This CDR3 is built from 13 residues. V lost 6 bases and J 1 base, leaving 9 bases between the germline ends. Per the germline V gene, CDR1 is LNHDA and CDR2 is SQIVND (reference sequence). The CDR3 spells CASSWTTQETQYF. CDR3 bases: TGTGCCAGTAGCTGGACAACCCAAGAGACCCAGTACTTC.

On this clone: This sequence may be a read error, since a much larger clone differs from it by one base. In the same sample, other DNA sequences code for this CDR3. The gene calls are TRBV20-1 and TRBJ1-1; D call uncertain. The CDR3 spans 11 residues. V was pared by 1 base and J by 4 bases, with 4 bases between. CDR1 and CDR2 from the germline V gene are DFQATT and SNEGSKA (reference sequence). The CDR3 bases are TGCAGTGCTAGAGGGGGCACTGAAGCTTTCTTT. As protein: CSARGGTEAFF.

CDR3 region: CASSPGRNYGYTF. Here the CDR3 DNA reads TGTGCCAGCAGCCCGGGACGGAACTATGGCTACACCTTC. The chain uses TRBV3-1 (or the pseudogene TRBV3-2) and TRBJ1-2, with a weak D call TRBD1 (5 bases). Germline CDR1 LGHDT, CDR2 YNNKEL (reference sequence). This CDR3 spans 13 amino acids. The V and J ends lost 4 bases and 2 bases respectively, with 8 bases between them.

This clone was detected once. This chain uses TRBV7-9 with TRBJ1-1; D is undetermined. CDR3 length: 14 residues. CDR1 is SEHNR, CDR2 FQNEAQ, per germline (reference sequence). Between the trimmed V and J ends, which lost 5 bases and 7 bases, there was a span of 17 bases. The CDR3 coding sequence is TGTGCCAGCAGCGTCAACGGGCGAACAGATGAAGCTTTCTTT. It codes for CASSVNGRTDEAFF.